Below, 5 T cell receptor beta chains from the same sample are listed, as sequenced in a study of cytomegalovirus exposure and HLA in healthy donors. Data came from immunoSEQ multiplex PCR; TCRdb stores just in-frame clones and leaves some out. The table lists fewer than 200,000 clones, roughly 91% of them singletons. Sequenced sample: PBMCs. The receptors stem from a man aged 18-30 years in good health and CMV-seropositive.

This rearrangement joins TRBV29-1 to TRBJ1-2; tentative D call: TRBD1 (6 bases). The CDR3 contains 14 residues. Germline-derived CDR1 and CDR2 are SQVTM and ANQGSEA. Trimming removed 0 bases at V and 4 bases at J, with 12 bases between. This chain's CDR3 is CSVEDRRGGYGYTF. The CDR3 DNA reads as TGCAGCGTTGAAGATCGGAGAGGGGGCTATGGCTACACCTTC.

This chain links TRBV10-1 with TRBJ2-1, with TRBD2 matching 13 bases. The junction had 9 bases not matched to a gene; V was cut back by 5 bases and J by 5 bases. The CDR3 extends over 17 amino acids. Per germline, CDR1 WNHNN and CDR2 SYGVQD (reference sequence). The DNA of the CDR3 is TGCGCCAGCAGTCTGACACAGGGACTAGCGGGGAACAATGAGCAGTTCTTC. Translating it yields CASSLTQGLAGNNEQFF.

The DNA for the CDR3 is TGTGCCAGCGCATGGTGGACAGCTAACACCGGGGAGCTGTTTTTT. Protein product: CASAWWTANTGELFF. This chain links TRBV5-5 with TRBJ2-2, with TRBD1 as a possible D gene (6 bases). Trimming took 7 bases from V and 2 from J, leaving 15 bases between them. The CDR3 sequence is 15 residues long. Per germline, CDR1 SGHKS and CDR2 YYEKEE (reference sequence).

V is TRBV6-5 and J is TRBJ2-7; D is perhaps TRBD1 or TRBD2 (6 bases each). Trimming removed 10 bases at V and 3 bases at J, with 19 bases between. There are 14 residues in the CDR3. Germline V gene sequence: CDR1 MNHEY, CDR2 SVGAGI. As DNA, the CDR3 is TGTGCCACCAGGGGTTTGGGGGGAATCTACGAGCAGTACTTC. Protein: CATRGLGGIYEQYF.

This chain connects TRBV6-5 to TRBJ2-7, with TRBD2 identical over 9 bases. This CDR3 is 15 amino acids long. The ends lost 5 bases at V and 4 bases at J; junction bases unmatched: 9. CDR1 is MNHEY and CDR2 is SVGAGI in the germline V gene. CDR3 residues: CASSPQREVWYEQYF. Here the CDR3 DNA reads TGTGCCAGCAGTCCCCAGCGGGAGGTGTGGTACGAGCAGTACTTC.